Below are 9 T cell receptor beta chains sequenced from a single sample in a study of T-cell reconstitution after alpha-beta-depleted transplantation in children. Library preparation (for TCRbeta) was performed with unique molecular identifiers. TCRdb redid the calling of the PCR reads with MiXCR, one entry per CDR3 protein. The sample holds hundreds of thousands of distinct CDR3 sequences, roughly 10% seen once. The source was peripheral blood, collected 180 days after TCRalphabeta/CD19-depleted stem cell transplant. The receptor source for this set is a male patient aged 2-15 years who had a stem cell transplant for chronic granulomatous disease, so the T cells may come from the graft donor.

Ten or more counts support this clonotype. The junction and the germline gene differ at one end; a read error may be behind it. The chain uses TRBV25-1 and TRBJ2-7; tentative D call: TRBD1 (5 bases). The CDR3 has 14 amino acids. The V gene's germline CDR1 is MGHDK and CDR2 SYGVNS. In DNA form, the CDR3 reads TGTGCCAGCAGTGAATATAAGGGGAACTACCAGCAGTACTTC. Translating gives CASSEYKGNYQQYF.

This clonotype was counted at least ten times. The chain links TRBV10-3 to TRBJ1-4, with 9 nucleotides matching TRBD1. This CDR3 is 13 amino acids long. V gave up 6 bases and J gave up 6 bases; unmatched junction bases: 2. Germline V gene sequence: CDR1 ENHRY, CDR2 SYGVKD. CDR3 protein: CAIRRTGDEKLFF. The DNA of the CDR3 is TGTGCCATCAGGCGGACAGGGGATGAAAAACTGTTTTTT.

The chain employs TRBV20-1 and TRBJ2-1; D might be TRBD2 (6 bases). V was cut by 3 bases and J by 4 bases, with 13 bases left in between. The CDR3 runs 14 residues. Germline lookup yields CDR1 DFQATT and CDR2 SNEGSKA (reference sequence). The CDR3: CSASLGGGYNEQFF. CDR3 in DNA: TGCAGTGCTAGTCTCGGGGGAGGATACAATGAGCAGTTCTTC.

This clonotype was recorded many times. The chain employs TRBV24-1 and TRBJ2-2; a possible D gene is TRBD1 (6 bases). With 9 bases removed from V and 0 bases from J, the gap between germline ends came to 10 bases. The CDR3 has 14 residues. Looked up from germline, CDR1 is KGHDR and CDR2 is SFDVKD. The CDR3 loop is CATQGDTNTGELFF. DNA for the CDR3: TGTGCCACCCAAGGGGACACGAACACCGGGGAGCTGTTTTTT.

The chain uses TRBV29-1 and TRBJ2-3; D possibly uses TRBD1 or TRBD2 (5 bases each). Germline CDR1 reads SQVTM; CDR2 reads ANQGSEA. CDR3 length equals 13 residues. V was trimmed by 8 bases and J by 3 bases, leaving 15 bases between them. CDR3 sequence (DNA): TGCAGCATTCGGGACCACCAAACAGATACGCAGTATTTT. Translated: CSIRDHQTDTQYF.

This clonotype has a count of ten or more. Here the CDR3 DNA reads TGCAGCGTCATGGGGGGCTCCTACAATGAGCAGTTCTTC. As protein: CSVMGGSYNEQFF. V and J are TRBV29-1 and TRBJ2-1; TRBD2 is a possible D gene (6 bases). In germline, CDR1 is SQVTM, CDR2 ANQGSEA. The V end was cut by 6 bases, the J end by 0 bases, with 9 bases between. The CDR3 totals 13 residues.

At least ten counts were recorded for this clonotype. CDR3 nucleotides: TGCAGCGTTGAACCCCCGACAGGGTCCTACAATGAGCAGTTCTTC. Encoded protein: CSVEPPTGSYNEQFF. The rearrangement joins TRBV29-1 to TRBJ2-1; 7 nucleotides align to TRBD1. The V segment lost 2 bases and the J segment 1 base; nucleotides outside the gene matches: 5. The CDR3 length is 15 residues. The germline V gene has CDR1 SQVTM and CDR2 ANQGSEA.

This clonotype appeared many times. The chain employs TRBV29-1 and TRBJ2-1; TRBD2 agrees at 10 bases. Germline V CDR1 and CDR2: SQVTM, ANQGSEA. V was clipped by 6 bases and J by 2 bases; unmatched bases: 7. This CDR3 is 15 amino acids long. This CDR3 reads CSVQQLAGTYNEQFF. As DNA, the CDR3 is TGCAGCGTCCAGCAACTAGCGGGGACCTACAATGAGCAGTTCTTC.

This clonotype occurred many times. CDR3 protein: CASTLQGTFQETQYF. The CDR3 bases are TGTGCCAGCACATTACAGGGAACATTTCAAGAGACCCAGTACTTC. The chain links TRBV2 to TRBJ2-5; D may be TRBD1 (6 bases). V was trimmed by 7 bases and J by 2 bases, leaving 17 bases between them. Germline CDR1 SNHLY, CDR2 FYNNEI. This CDR3 is built from 15 residues.